This TCR beta chain comes out of a study of CD8 T cells in ankylosing spondylitis (dated by TCRdb to between 2016 and 2019). At the level of the whole study: The study profiled T cell receptor beta repertoires in healthy donors and ankylosing spondylitis patients to find disease-linked TCR variants. In total, the full study cohort was made up of approximately 99 healthy donors and 25 ankylosing spondylitis patients. Peripheral blood samples were taken, and synovial fluid was additionally collected from ankylosing spondylitis patients. General conclusions and limits of the study: Significant enrichment of the disease-linked clones was reported in matched synovial fluid samples from ankylosing spondylitis patients. Some TCR beta motif variants had previously been reported in synovial fluid and blood of reactive arthritis patients, which suggested common disease-initiation mechanisms. Blood from ankylosing spondylitis patients appeared to be characterized by a TCR beta motif made up of under ten highly homologous amino acid variants. The disease-linked clones had a CD8+ phenotype and were found at relatively low frequencies in peripheral blood.

This clonotype has more than one count but fewer than ten. Its recognized antigen is unknown. No base quality values were provided; no much bigger clone lies one nucleotide off. Sequencing used an Illumina HiSeq 2500. Quantitative 5'-RACE with molecular barcodes was used to prepare TCR beta libraries. In the original analysis: To identify disease-linked TCR variants, a new computational method was used, one built on a probabilistic model of VDJ rearrangement. The public reads were reanalyzed by TCRdb: fastp trimming at Q25, MiXCR alignment, in-frame beta chains only. Every entry covers one CDR3 protein and lists the most common genes and DNA from its rows. The V and J calls and clone size are TCRdb's, not the authors'. This sample holds hundreds of thousands of distinct CDR3 sequences; over 9.5% were observed only once. Less than 0.65% of the sample lies in the top ten. V and J are truncated by 0 bases and 16 bases respectively, leaving an intervening sequence of 17 bases. Including the terminal cysteine and phenylalanine, the CDR3 comprises 13 residues. This entry keeps only the CDR3 DNA: 39 bases, framed from base 1. CDR1 and CDR2 were assigned from the germline V gene as SGHRS and YFSETQ.

The rearrangement combines TRBV5-1 with TRBJ2-1, with the D gene not confidently named. The source is a male donor with ankylosing spondylitis. Material: blood, either unsorted or a sorted T cell fraction (not recorded which). The DNA sequence is given as TGCGCCAGCAGCTTGGCCTCATCCCGAGAATTTTTCTTC. Its protein product is CASSLASSREFFF.